One T cell receptor (beta chain) is described in this entry. TCRdb's copy holds only in-frame clones and misses some; the assay was immunoSEQ multiplex PCR. Among under 75,000 clones listed, 75% to 90% were seen once. This specimen belongs to a study of blood T cell repertoires in COVID-19. This CDR3 is built from 13 residues. The V end lost 5 bases, the J end lost 0 bases, and 7 bases lay between the germline ends. CDR1 and CDR2 from the germline V gene are LNHDA and SQIVND (reference sequence). Specimen: peripheral blood. This clonotype was sampled from an older man who had recovered from COVID-19. The V and J genes are TRBV19 and TRBJ1-1; no firm D call. The CDR3 DNA reads as TGTGCCAGTAGTGCCTCAGTGAACACTGAAGCTTTCTTT. Protein product: CASSASVNTEAFF.